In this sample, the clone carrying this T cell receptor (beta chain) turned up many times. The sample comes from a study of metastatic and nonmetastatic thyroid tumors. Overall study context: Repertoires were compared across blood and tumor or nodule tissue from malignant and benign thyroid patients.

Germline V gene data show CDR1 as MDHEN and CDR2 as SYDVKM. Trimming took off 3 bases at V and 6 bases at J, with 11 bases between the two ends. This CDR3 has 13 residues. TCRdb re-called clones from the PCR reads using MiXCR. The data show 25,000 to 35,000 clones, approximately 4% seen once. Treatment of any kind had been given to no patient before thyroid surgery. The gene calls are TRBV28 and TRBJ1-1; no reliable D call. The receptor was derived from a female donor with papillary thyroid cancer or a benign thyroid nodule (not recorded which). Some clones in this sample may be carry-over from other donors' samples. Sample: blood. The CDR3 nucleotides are TGTGCCAGCAGTTTGACCCTTAGTGCTGAAGCTTTCTTT. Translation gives CASSLTLSAEAFF. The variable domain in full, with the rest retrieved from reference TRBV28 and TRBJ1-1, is DVKVTQSSRYLVKRTGEKVFLECVQDMDHENMFWYRQDPGLGLRLIYFSYDVKMKEKGDIPEGYSVSREKKERFSLILESASTNQTSMYLCASSLTLSAEAFFGQGTRLTVV.